Listed below are T cell receptor beta chains from one sample, sequenced in a study of cytomegalovirus exposure and HLA in healthy donors. Measured with immunoSEQ multiplex PCR; TCRdb has only the in-frame clones, and not every one. The data contain fewer than 200,000 clones, 10% to 15% of them singletons. Material for sequencing was PBMCs. The receptor source for this set is a man aged 45-65 years in good health and CMV-seropositive. Both conserved end residues are part of each CDR3. The order of the fields is V gene, CDR3 protein.

TRBV5-1	CASSLGRRDRANYGYTF
TRBV10-3	CAIRGQGRYEQYF
TRBV25-1	CASSDPLLGAGETQYF
TRBV18	CASSSGLAGANVLTF
TRBV15	CATSRDTGSTDTQYF
TRBV27	CASSSTGGHYGYTF
TRBV2	CASRGGLAGQPQHF
TRBV25-1	CASRETGMAHEQYF
TRBV7-8	CASSLEGQGTGYTF
TRBV11-3	CASSLQGGGTEAFF
TRBV6-4	CASSDLGRGGYTF
TRBV25-1	CASSEGTGTEKLFF
TRBV20-1	CSASREGYTF
TRBV27	CATSFLGPGAQLYNSPLHF
TRBV10-3	CAISDPTGYEGYTF
TRBV7-8	CASTFLNGGPSGYTF
TRBV5-4	CASSFGGNEKLFF
TRBV7-2	CASSWTGGRSEAFF
TRBV14	CASSQEAASKAYEQYF
TRBV28	CASKAGGNQPQHF
TRBV7-7	CASKRVEGGTGELFF
TRBV7-8	CASSNDRGVGNTIYF
TRBV4-3	CASSQVGGGTARAFF
TRBV5-5	CASSLGVGDTEAFF
TRBV29-1	CSVGQGNTEAFF
TRBV5-1	CASSLEQTGYGYTF
TRBV4-3	CASSHETGDTEAFF
TRBV11-2	CASSSSQVRGTEAFF
TRBV13	CASSSPDMNEKLFF
TRBV6-5	CASSQSTGGNGGYTF
TRBV4-3	CASSLSTGGTEAFF
TRBV11-2	CASSPKSRVYGYTF
TRBV27	CASRAFTGELFF
TRBV6-5	CASSYSRLGRVTTQYF
TRBV11-3	CASSSWTAVGGEQFF
TRBV27	CASESAGRRTEAFF
TRBV7-9	CASSLGDRGRNTEAFF
TRBV18	CASSPFGTGSTDTQYF
TRBV11-3	CASSLLAGEATEAFF
TRBV27	CASSFGEGGQPQHF
TRBV5-4	CASTLDRGWETQYF
TRBV11-2	CASNPQGFRGELFF
TRBV20-1	CSASSRNGYTF
TRBV15	CATSRAPGSTGELFF
TRBV11-2	CASSSGRGPSGANVLTF
TRBV9	CASSVLSGVTGELFF
TRBV5-1	CASSLRTGNNYGHTF
TRBV6-1	CASRTSGTDFSGYTF
TRBV7-2	CASRPNSGGADTQYF
TRBV2	CASGDRPAEQYF
TRBV5-6	CASSLGQVLTGELFF
TRBV5-4	CASTRRTGSGNTEAFF
TRBV9	CASSSYQENTGELFF
TRBV5-4	CASSFTGGRTDTQYF
TRBV19	CASRSGLLNYGYTF
TRBV18	CASSRDREGSPLHF
TRBV7-2	CASSSADWETQYF
TRBV28	CASSPTSGGAVDTQYF
TRBV2	CASVGSRTGTSPLHF
TRBV5-1	CASSPWDRPGQETQYF